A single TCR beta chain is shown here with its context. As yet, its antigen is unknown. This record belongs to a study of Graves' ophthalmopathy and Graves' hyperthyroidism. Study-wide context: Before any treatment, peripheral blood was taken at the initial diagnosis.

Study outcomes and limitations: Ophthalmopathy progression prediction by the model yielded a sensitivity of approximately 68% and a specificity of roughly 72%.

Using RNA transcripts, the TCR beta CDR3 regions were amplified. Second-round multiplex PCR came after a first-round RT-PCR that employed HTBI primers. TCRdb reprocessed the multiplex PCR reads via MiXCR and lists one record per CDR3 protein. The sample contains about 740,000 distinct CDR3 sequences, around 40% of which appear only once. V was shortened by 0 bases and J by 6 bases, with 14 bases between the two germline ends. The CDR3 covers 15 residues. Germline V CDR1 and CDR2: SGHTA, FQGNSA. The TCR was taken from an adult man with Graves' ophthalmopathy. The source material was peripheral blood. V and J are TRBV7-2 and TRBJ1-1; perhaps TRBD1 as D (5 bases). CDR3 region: CASSLAHQGSSEAFF. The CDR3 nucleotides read TGTGCCAGCAGCTTAGCGCACCAGGGTTCCTCTGAAGCTTTCTTT.